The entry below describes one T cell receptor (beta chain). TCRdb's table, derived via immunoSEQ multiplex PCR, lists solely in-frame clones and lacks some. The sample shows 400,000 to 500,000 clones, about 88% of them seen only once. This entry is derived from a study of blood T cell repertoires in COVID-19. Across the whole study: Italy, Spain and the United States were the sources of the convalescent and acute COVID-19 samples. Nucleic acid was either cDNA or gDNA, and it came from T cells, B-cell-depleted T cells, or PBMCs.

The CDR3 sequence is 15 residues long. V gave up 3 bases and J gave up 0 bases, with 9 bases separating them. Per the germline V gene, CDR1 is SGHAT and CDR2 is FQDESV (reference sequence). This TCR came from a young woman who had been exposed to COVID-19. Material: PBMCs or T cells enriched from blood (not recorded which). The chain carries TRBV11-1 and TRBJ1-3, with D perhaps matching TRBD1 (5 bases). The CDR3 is CASSFDRASGNTIYF. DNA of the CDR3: TGTGCCAGCAGCTTCGACAGAGCCTCTGGAAACACCATATATTTT.